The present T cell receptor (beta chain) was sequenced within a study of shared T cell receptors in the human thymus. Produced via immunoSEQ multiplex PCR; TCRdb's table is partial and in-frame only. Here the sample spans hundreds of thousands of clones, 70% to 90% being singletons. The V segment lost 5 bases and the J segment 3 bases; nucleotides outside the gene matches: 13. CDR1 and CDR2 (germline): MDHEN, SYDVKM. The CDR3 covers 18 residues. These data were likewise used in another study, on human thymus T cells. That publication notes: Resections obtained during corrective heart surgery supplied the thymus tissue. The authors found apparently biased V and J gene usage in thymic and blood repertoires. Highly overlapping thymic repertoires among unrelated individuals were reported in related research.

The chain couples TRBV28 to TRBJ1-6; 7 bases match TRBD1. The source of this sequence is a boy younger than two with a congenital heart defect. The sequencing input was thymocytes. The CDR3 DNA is TGTGCCAGCAGTCCCCCCCCGCCAGGGGGTCTCTATAATTCACCCCTCCACTTT. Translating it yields CASSPPPPGGLYNSPLHF.